The 29 T cell receptor beta chains listed next were all sequenced from one sample in a study of blood T cell repertoires in COVID-19. The data were produced by immunoSEQ multiplex PCR, yet TCRdb's version contains in-frame clones alone and is incomplete. In the table there are tens of thousands of clones, approximately 90% of which are singletons. The sequenced sample was peripheral blood. The receptors stem from a woman older than 75 with active or convalescent COVID-19.

This clone was detected only once. This chain links TRBV2 with TRBJ2-3; 10 bases are shared with TRBD2. V shed 5 bases, J shed 0 bases, and the junction held 5 bases outside the gene matches. Germline CDR1 reads SNHLY; CDR2 reads FYNNEI. The CDR3 extends over 16 amino acids. CDR3 amino acids: CASSPRLAGSTDTQYF. The CDR3 DNA is TGTGCCAGCAGTCCAAGACTAGCGGGTAGCACAGATACGCAGTATTTT. Full variable domain (remainder filled in from reference TRBV2 and TRBJ2-3): EPEVTQTPSHQVTQMGQEVILRCVPISNHLYFYWYRQILGQKVEFLVSFYNNEISEKSEIFDDQFSVERPDGSNFTLKIRSTKLEDSAMYFCASSPRLAGSTDTQYFGPGTRLTVL.

The rearrangement links TRBV10-2 to TRBJ2-3, with D unresolved. CDR3 length: 14 residues. Between the trimmed V and J ends, which lost 1 base and 2 bases, there was a span of 7 bases. Per germline, CDR1 WSHSY and CDR2 SAAADI. Here the CDR3 reads CASSELGITDTQYF. The DNA of the CDR3 is TGCGCCAGCAGTGAGTTGGGCATCACAGATACGCAGTATTTT.

The chain joins TRBV28 to TRBJ1-1; 7 nucleotides match TRBD1. The CDR3 has 14 residues. CDR1 is MDHEN, CDR2 SYDVKM, per germline. Germline trimming cut 6 bases from V and 3 bases from J; bases unmatched to any gene: 7. The CDR3 loop reads CASSLQGQDTEAFF. In DNA, the CDR3 is TGTGCCAGCAGCCTACAGGGGCAGGACACTGAAGCTTTCTTT.

The gene calls are TRBV12-3 or TRBV12-4 and TRBJ1-1; D is unclear. The CDR3 sequence is 13 residues long. Trimming cost V 6 bases and J 1 base, with 9 bases left between them. The CDR3 nucleotides are TGTGCCAGCAGCCGCCCAGGGAACACTGAAGCTTTCTTT. Protein sequence: CASSRPGNTEAFF.

The V and J genes are TRBV2 and TRBJ1-6; TRBD1 aligns across 9 bases. The germline V gene encodes CDR1 SNHLY and CDR2 FYNNEI. Unmatched junction bases numbered 12, after V lost 5 bases and J lost 10 bases. The CDR3 consists of 16 residues. CDR3 sequence reads: CASSKTRTGVESPLHF. The CDR3 bases are TGTGCCAGCAGTAAAACCCGGACAGGGGTTGAGTCACCCCTCCACTTT. The variable domain in full, with the rest retrieved from reference TRBV2 and TRBJ1-6, is EPEVTQTPSHQVTQMGQEVILRCVPISNHLYFYWYRQILGQKVEFLVSFYNNEISEKSEIFDDQFSVERPDGSNFTLKIRSTKLEDSAMYFCASSKTRTGVESPLHFGNGTRLTVT.

CDR3 loop: CASMRTGINTEAFF. The CDR3 DNA is TGTGCCAGCATGAGGACAGGCATAAACACTGAAGCTTTCTTT. The chain recombines TRBV6-5 with TRBJ1-1; the match to TRBD1 covers 7 bases. From germline, CDR1 is MNHEY and CDR2 SVGAGI. This CDR3 is built from 14 residues. The V segment lost 7 bases and the J segment 2 bases; nucleotides outside the gene matches: 7.

The chain uses TRBV30 and TRBJ2-1; TRBD2 matches at 11 bases. This CDR3 comprises 14 residues. CDR1 is GTSNPN, CDR2 SVGIG, per germline (reference sequence). The J segment lost 4 bases and the V segment lost 6 bases, leaving 5 bases of the junction unmatched. The DNA of the CDR3 is TGTGCCTGTAAACTAGCGGGGGTATACAATGAGCAGTTCTTC. Translation: CACKLAGVYNEQFF.

J is TRBJ1-5 and V is TRBV11-2; the D is unclear. The CDR3 length is 13 residues. V gave up 4 bases and J gave up 6 bases, with 10 bases separating them. Germline loops: CDR1 SGHAT, CDR2 FQNNGV. The CDR3 sequence: CASSSMEGQPQHF. The DNA for the CDR3 is TGTGCCAGCAGCTCTATGGAGGGTCAGCCCCAGCATTTT.

The rearrangement links TRBV4-2 to TRBJ1-3; D may be TRBD1 (6 bases). This CDR3 region has 16 residues. Germline V CDR1 and CDR2: LGHNA, YNFKEQ. V was pared by 1 base and J by 0 bases, with 10 bases between. This CDR3 reads CASSQGDTDSGNTIYF. The DNA of the CDR3 is TGTGCCAGCAGCCAAGGGGACACAGACTCTGGAAACACCATATATTTT.

The sample holds one count of this clone. The chain carries TRBV3-1 (or the pseudogene TRBV3-2) and TRBJ1-6; TRBD1 is a possible D gene (6 bases). The germline V gene has CDR1 LGHDT and CDR2 YNNKEL (reference sequence). The CDR3 is made up of 17 amino acids. Trimming took off 4 bases at V and 9 bases at J, with 22 bases between the two ends. The CDR3 loop reads CASSRQVGGGFRSPLHF. Written as DNA, the CDR3 is TGTGCCAGCAGCCGACAGGTAGGGGGGGGCTTTCGTTCACCCCTCCACTTT.

This sequence joins TRBV2 and TRBJ2-1; D possibly corresponds to TRBD1 (5 bases). The CDR3 sequence is 14 residues long. Germline CDR1 reads SNHLY; CDR2 reads FYNNEI. V shed 5 bases and J shed 3 bases, with 11 bases lying between them. The CDR3 nucleotides read TGTGCCAGCAGTAAGAGACAGAGCTACAATGAGCAGTTCTTC. Translated: CASSKRQSYNEQFF.

The chain couples TRBV6-1 to TRBJ1-4; 9 nucleotides match TRBD1. After removal of 1 base from V and 7 bases from J, the junction contained 7 bases not matched to a gene. Germline CDR1 MNHNS, CDR2 SASEGT. This CDR3 contains 16 residues. The CDR3 protein is CASSEEKTGGGEKLFF. The CDR3 DNA reads as TGTGCCAGCAGTGAAGAGAAGACAGGGGGAGGTGAAAAACTGTTTTTT.

The rearrangement joins TRBV3-1 (or the pseudogene TRBV3-2) to TRBJ2-2, with D maybe TRBD1 (6 bases). The CDR3 has 15 residues. Germline V gene data show CDR1 as LGHDT and CDR2 as YNNKEL (reference sequence). The V end was cut by 4 bases, the J end by 6 bases, with 15 bases between. The DNA of the CDR3 is TGTGCCAGCAGCCCCAGAGGGGGTTTGGCCGGGGAGCTGTTTTTT. Amino acid sequence: CASSPRGGLAGELFF.

The chain uses TRBV7-2 and TRBJ2-1, with 9 bases aligning to TRBD1. V lost 5 bases to trimming and J lost 9 bases; unmatched junction nucleotides: 17. The CDR3 totals 17 residues. The V gene's germline CDR1 is SGHTA and CDR2 FQGNSA. CDR3 in amino acids: CASSITSNRGQYGEQFF. Written as DNA, the CDR3 is TGTGCCAGCAGCATAACCTCCAACAGGGGGCAGTATGGTGAGCAGTTCTTC.

The rearrangement links TRBV5-1 to TRBJ1-2, with 7 nucleotides matching TRBD1. The ends lost 0 bases at V and 0 bases at J; junction bases unmatched: 2. The germline gives CDR1 SGHRS, CDR2 YFSETQ. The CDR3 consists of 15 residues. CDR3 in DNA: TGCGCCAGCAGCTTGGGGACAGGAGCTAACTATGGCTACACCTTC. It yields the protein CASSLGTGANYGYTF. The full variable domain, rest sourced from reference TRBV5-1 and TRBJ1-2, is KAGVTQTPRYLIKTRGQQVTLSCSPISGHRSVSWYQQTPGQGLQFLFEYFSETQRNKGNFPGRFSGRQFSNSRSEMNVSTLELGDSALYLCASSLGTGANYGYTFGSGTRLTVV.

This chain uses TRBV24-1 with TRBJ1-1; D may be TRBD1 (5 bases). This CDR3 region has 16 residues. Trimming removed 12 bases at V and 1 base at J, with 23 bases between. The germline V gene encodes CDR1 KGHDR and CDR2 SFDVKD. For the CDR3, the DNA is TGTGCCCCGCGACAGACGTCTAAACAAGCGAACACTGAAGCTTTCTTT. It translates to CAPRQTSKQANTEAFF.

This rearrangement joins TRBV19 to TRBJ1-5, with D perhaps TRBD1 (5 bases). Between the trimmed V and J ends, which lost 4 bases and 4 bases, there was a span of 14 bases. CDR1 is LNHDA, CDR2 SQIVND, per germline (reference sequence). This CDR3 is 15 amino acids long. CDR3 residues: CASSTVDGQNQPQHF. CDR3 in DNA: TGTGCCAGTAGTACCGTCGACGGACAAAATCAGCCCCAGCATTTT.

This chain's CDR3 is CASSLSKSMNTEAFF. The CDR3 DNA reads as TGTGCCAGCTCACTATCCAAAAGCATGAACACTGAAGCTTTCTTT. The chain uses TRBV18 and TRBJ1-1; D unresolved. Trimming pared 4 bases from V and 0 bases from J, leaving 12 bases between. The CDR3 contains 15 residues. In germline, CDR1 is KGHSH, CDR2 LQKENI.

The V call is TRBV19, the J call TRBJ2-2; 13 nucleotides agree with TRBD2. The CDR3 has 15 residues. V lost 7 bases and J lost 3; bases outside the gene matches: 2. Germline loops: CDR1 LNHDA, CDR2 SQIVND (reference sequence). CDR3 protein: CASIGTSGDTGELFF. CDR3 sequence (DNA): TGTGCCAGTATCGGGACTAGCGGGGACACCGGGGAGCTGTTTTTT.

This clone was seen just once. The CDR3: CASSQTGGSYGNTIYF. CDR3 nucleotide sequence: TGTGCCAGCAGCCAAACAGGGGGCAGTTATGGAAACACCATATATTTT. The V gene is TRBV14, the J gene TRBJ1-3; TRBD1 matches 9 bases. Trimming at V came to 2 bases and at J to 3 bases, leaving 5 bases not matched to a gene. This CDR3 contains 16 residues. Germline CDR1 and CDR2: SGHDN and FVKESK.

This chain uses TRBV5-1 with TRBJ2-7; 9 nucleotides align to TRBD1. The CDR3 is 16 amino acids. Trimming took 4 bases from V and 6 from J; bases not matched to a gene: 14. Germline CDR1 and CDR2: SGHRS and YFSETQ. The CDR3: CASSSGTGKGDSEQYF. CDR3 sequence (DNA): TGCGCCAGCAGCAGCGGGACAGGGAAAGGGGACAGCGAGCAGTACTTC.

The rearrangement links TRBV5-6 to TRBJ2-1; 14 bases fit TRBD2. Germline CDR1 and CDR2: SGHDT and YYEEEE. V trimming: 3 bases; J trimming: 4 bases; junction bases outside the gene matches: 6. This CDR3 is 17 amino acids long. The CDR3 region has the DNA TGTGCCAGCAGCTCTAGGACTAGCGGGGGGATATACAATGAGCAGTTCTTC. It encodes CASSSRTSGGIYNEQFF.

V usage is TRBV5-1 and J usage is TRBJ1-6, with 7 positions matching TRBD1. CDR1 is SGHRS, CDR2 YFSETQ, per germline. The CDR3 totals 16 residues. V shed 4 bases and J 3 bases; nucleotides not matched to a gene: 7. The CDR3 DNA sequence: TGCGCCAGCAGCACAGGACAGGCCGTCTATAATTCACCCCTCCACTTT. Protein product: CASSTGQAVYNSPLHF.

The chain combines TRBV18 with TRBJ2-1; no definite D call. There are 15 residues in the CDR3. Trimming removed 3 bases from V and 8 bases from J, with 17 bases in between. Germline V gene lookup returns CDR1 KGHSH and CDR2 LQKENI. CDR3 protein: CASSPVQISTDEQFF. As DNA, the CDR3 is TGTGCCAGCTCACCCGTACAGATAAGTACAGATGAGCAGTTCTTC.

The chain employs TRBV5-1 and TRBJ2-3; weak D call: TRBD1 (5 bases). Germline lookup yields CDR1 SGHRS and CDR2 YFSETQ. The CDR3 is 17 residues long. V was trimmed by 3 bases and J by 1 base, leaving 18 bases between them. CDR3 protein: CASSYQLGAHRTDTQYF. The CDR3, as DNA: TGCGCCAGCAGCTACCAATTAGGGGCCCATCGCACAGATACGCAGTATTTT.

The CDR3 nucleotides read TGTGCCAGTAGTATAGGCACAGGGGGAGTCTCTGGGGCCAACGTCCTGACTTTC. Translation: CASSIGTGGVSGANVLTF. The chain joins TRBV19 to TRBJ2-6; 8 positions match TRBD1. Trimming removed 1 base from V and 0 bases from J; junction bases left unmatched: 5. Germline loops: CDR1 LNHDA, CDR2 SQIVND (reference sequence). CDR3 length: 18 residues.

The chain recombines TRBV9 with TRBJ2-1; TRBD2 agrees at 9 bases. The germline gives CDR1 SGDLS, CDR2 YYNGEE. Germline trimming cut 0 bases from V and 5 bases from J; bases unmatched to any gene: 6. The CDR3 sequence is 16 residues long. The CDR3 nucleotides are TGTGCCAGCAGCGTAGTTTCTAGCGGGATCCACAATGAGCAGTTCTTC. Translating gives CASSVVSSGIHNEQFF. Combining the CDR3 with reference TRBV9 and TRBJ2-1 gives the whole variable domain DSGVTQTPKHLITATGQRVTLRCSPRSGDLSVYWYQQSLDQGLQFLIQYYNGEERAKGNILERFSAQQFPDLHSELNLSSLELGDSALYFCASSVVSSGIHNEQFFGPGTRLTVL.

This chain links TRBV20-1 with TRBJ1-4; 10 bases agree with TRBD1. The CDR3 consists of 14 residues. V shed 3 bases, J shed 8 bases, and the junction held 6 bases outside the gene matches. Per the germline V gene, CDR1 is DFQATT and CDR2 is SNEGSKA (reference sequence). This chain's CDR3 is CSASPQDRGEKLFF. Here the CDR3 DNA reads TGCAGTGCTAGTCCCCAGGACAGGGGGGAAAAACTGTTTTTT.

The gene calls are TRBV7-9 and TRBJ1-1; the D is unclear. Germline loops: CDR1 SEHNR, CDR2 FQNEAQ (reference sequence). V was pared by 2 bases and J by 3 bases, with 10 bases between. CDR3 length equals 14 residues. As DNA, the CDR3 is TGTGCCAGCAGCTTATTCGGGGAGTACACTGAAGCTTTCTTT. It encodes CASSLFGEYTEAFF.